Each of the 5 T cell receptor beta chains below was sequenced from the same sample in a study of T-cell memory formation after mild COVID-19. TCRdb processed the 5' RACE reads anew with MiXCR; each CDR3 protein has one entry. The sample has roughly 130,000 distinct CDR3 sequences, about a sixth seen once. Material: PBMCs or a T cell subset sorted from them (not recorded which). Receptors were obtained from a man in his late teens or twenties who had mild COVID-19 (a few samples of this study predate the infection). Cell type and time point are not known.

This clonotype was counted a few times. This rearrangement joins TRBV20-1 to TRBJ2-5; possibly TRBD1 for D (6 bases). V was cut by 4 bases and J by 1 base, with 13 bases left in between. Germline V lookup: CDR1 DFQATT, CDR2 SNEGSKA (reference sequence). The CDR3 totals 14 residues. The CDR3 region is CSAIRGGVQETQYF. The CDR3 DNA sequence: TGCAGTGCTATCAGGGGTGGGGTCCAAGAGACCCAGTACTTC.

In its sample, this clonotype was seen a few times. This rearrangement joins TRBV6-5 to TRBJ1-1; no definite D call. The CDR3 has 16 amino acids. V was trimmed by 1 base and J by 3 bases, leaving 15 bases between them. Germline V CDR1 and CDR2: MNHEY, SVGAGI. CDR3 region: CASSYLVGSGYTEAFF. The CDR3 DNA reads as TGTGCCAGCAGTTACTTAGTAGGCTCAGGATACACTGAAGCTTTCTTT.

The table lists this clonotype with a few counts. V is TRBV7-2 and J is TRBJ1-2; D gene unclear. Per germline, CDR1 SGHTA and CDR2 FQGNSA. The CDR3 has 15 residues. Trimming stripped 1 base from V and 2 bases from J, with 11 bases between. CDR3 amino acids: CASSLDGHPNYGYTF. For the CDR3, the DNA is TGTGCCAGCAGCTTAGACGGGCACCCGAACTATGGCTACACCTTC.

The chain recombines TRBV6-6 with TRBJ1-2; 7 nucleotides match TRBD1. The CDR3 consists of 15 residues. The germline V gene encodes CDR1 MNHNY and CDR2 SVGAGI (reference sequence). With V trimmed by 5 bases and J by 2 bases, 8 bases remained unmatched. Written as DNA, the CDR3 is TGTGCCAGCAGTCCCCGACAGGGTAGGAACTATGGCTACACCTTC. Encoded protein: CASSPRQGRNYGYTF.

There are a few counts of this clonotype. The chain links TRBV7-2 to TRBJ2-5; 9 bases are shared with TRBD2. The CDR3 spans 14 residues. Germline CDR1 is SGHTA and CDR2 is FQGNSA. The trim removed 3 bases at V and 2 bases at J, leaving 1 base unmatched. The CDR3 sequence: CASSFLAGQETQYF. The CDR3 nucleotides read TGTGCCAGCAGCTTCCTAGCGGGGCAAGAGACCCAGTACTTC.